This TCR beta chain was documented in a study of blood T cell repertoires in COVID-19. Study background: The study drew acute and convalescent COVID-19 samples from the United States, Italy and Spain. From T cells, B-cell-depleted T cells, or PBMCs came the material, which was cDNA or gDNA.

Per the original methods: Amplifying reference gene primers gave estimates of nucleated cell counts. Using immunoSEQ multiplex PCR, the repertoire was profiled, and TCRdb retains in-frame clones only, with some absent. The DNA gave D and trimming, while V, J and clone size come from that table. The sample carries about 170,000 clones, approximately 83% recorded once. Germline V CDR1 and CDR2: LGHNA, YSLEER. The length of the CDR3 is 15 residues. Losses at the gene ends were 3 bases for V and 3 bases for J; bases not matched to a gene: 5. The specimen sequenced was peripheral blood. The source is a man aged 65 to 79 with active or convalescent COVID-19. The chain is built from TRBV4-3 and TRBJ2-1, with 7 bases aligning to TRBD2. The CDR3 reads CASSHRGDYYNEQFF. The CDR3 DNA follows: TGCGCCAGCAGCCACCGGGGGGACTACTACAATGAGCAGTTCTTC.